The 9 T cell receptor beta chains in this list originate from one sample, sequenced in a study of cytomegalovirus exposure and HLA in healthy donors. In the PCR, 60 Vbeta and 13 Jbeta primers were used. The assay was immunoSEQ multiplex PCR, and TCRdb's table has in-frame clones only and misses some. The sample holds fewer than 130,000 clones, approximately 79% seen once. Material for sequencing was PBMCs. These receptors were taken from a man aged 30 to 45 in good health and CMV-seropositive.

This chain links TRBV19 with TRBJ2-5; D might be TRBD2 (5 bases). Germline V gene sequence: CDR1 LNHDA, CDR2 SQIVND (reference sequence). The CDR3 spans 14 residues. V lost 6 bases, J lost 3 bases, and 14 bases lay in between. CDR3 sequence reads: CASRPGPGEETQYF. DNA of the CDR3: TGTGCCAGTAGGCCGGGCCCCGGGGAAGAGACCCAGTACTTC.

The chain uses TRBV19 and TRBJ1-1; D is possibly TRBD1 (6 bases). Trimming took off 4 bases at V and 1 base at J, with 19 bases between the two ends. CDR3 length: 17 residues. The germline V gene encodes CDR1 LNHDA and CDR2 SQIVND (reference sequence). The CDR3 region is CASSTQQVPGQNTEAFF. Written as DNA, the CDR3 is TGTGCCAGTAGTACGCAACAGGTACCGGGACAGAACACTGAAGCTTTCTTT.

The CDR3 bases are TGTGCCAGCAGCGTACAGGGGTCTAGCACAGATACGCAGTATTTT. This encodes CASSVQGSSTDTQYF. This chain joins TRBV9 and TRBJ2-3; D is possibly TRBD1 (6 bases). Trimming stripped 1 base from V and 0 bases from J, with 9 bases between. CDR3 length: 15 residues. Germline loops: CDR1 SGDLS, CDR2 YYNGEE.

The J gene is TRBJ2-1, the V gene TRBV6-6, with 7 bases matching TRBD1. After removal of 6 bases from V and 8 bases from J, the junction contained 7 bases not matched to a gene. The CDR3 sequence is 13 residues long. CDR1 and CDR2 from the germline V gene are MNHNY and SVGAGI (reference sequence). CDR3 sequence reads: CASRETGWDEQFF. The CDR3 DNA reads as TGTGCCAGCAGGGAGACAGGGTGGGATGAGCAGTTCTTC.

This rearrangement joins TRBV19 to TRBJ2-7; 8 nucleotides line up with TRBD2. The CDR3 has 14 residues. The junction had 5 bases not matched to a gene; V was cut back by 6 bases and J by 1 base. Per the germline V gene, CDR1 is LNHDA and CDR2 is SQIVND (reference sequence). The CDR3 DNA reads TGTGCCAGTAGCCACCGGGGGGGTTCCTACGAGCAGTACTTC. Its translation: CASSHRGGSYEQYF.

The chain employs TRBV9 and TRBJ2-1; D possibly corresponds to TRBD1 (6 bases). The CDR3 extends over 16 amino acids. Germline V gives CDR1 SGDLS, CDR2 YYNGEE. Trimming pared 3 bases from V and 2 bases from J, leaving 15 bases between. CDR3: CASSELTGRPYNEQFF. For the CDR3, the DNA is TGTGCCAGCAGCGAACTAACAGGGCGCCCCTACAATGAGCAGTTCTTC.

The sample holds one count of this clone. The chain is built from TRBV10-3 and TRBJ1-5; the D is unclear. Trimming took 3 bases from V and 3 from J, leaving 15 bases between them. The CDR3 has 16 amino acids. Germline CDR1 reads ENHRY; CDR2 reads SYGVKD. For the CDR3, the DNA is TGTGCCATCAGTGATGTCCCGATAGAGTACAATCAGCCCCAGCATTTT. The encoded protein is CAISDVPIEYNQPQHF.

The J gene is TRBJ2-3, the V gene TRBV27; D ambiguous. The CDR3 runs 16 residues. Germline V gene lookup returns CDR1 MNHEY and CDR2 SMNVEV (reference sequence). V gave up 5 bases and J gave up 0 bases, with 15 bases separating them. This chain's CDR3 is CASSNLQLLSTDTQYF. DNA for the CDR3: TGTGCCAGCAGTAACCTACAGCTTCTTAGCACAGATACGCAGTATTTT.

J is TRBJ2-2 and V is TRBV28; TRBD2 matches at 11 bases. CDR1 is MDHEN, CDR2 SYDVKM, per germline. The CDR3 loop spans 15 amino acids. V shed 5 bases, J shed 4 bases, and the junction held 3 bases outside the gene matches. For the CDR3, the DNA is TGTGCCAGCAGTGTGCTAGCGGGAGGCACCGGGGAGCTGTTTTTT. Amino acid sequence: CASSVLAGGTGELFF. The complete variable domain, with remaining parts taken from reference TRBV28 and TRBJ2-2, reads DVKVTQSSRYLVKRTGEKVFLECVQDMDHENMFWYRQDPGLGLRLIYFSYDVKMKEKGDIPEGYSVSREKKERFSLILESASTNQTSMYLCASSVLAGGTGELFFGEGSRLTVL.